These 20 T cell receptor beta chains were sequenced from one sample in a study of cytomegalovirus exposure and HLA in healthy donors. Generated by immunoSEQ multiplex PCR, the TCRdb table keeps only in-frame clones and is missing some. Among roughly 71,000 clones listed, about 95% were seen once. The sequencing sample was made of PBMCs. Receptor source: a woman aged 18-29 years in good health and CMV-seronegative.

The chain is built from TRBV6-1 and TRBJ1-6; TRBD1 agrees at 7 bases. Germline lookup yields CDR1 MNHNS and CDR2 SASEGT. The CDR3 loop spans 13 amino acids. V was pared by 6 bases and J by 8 bases, with 4 bases of the junction left unmatched. The CDR3 DNA reads as TGTGCCAGCAGACTAACAGGGGATTCACCCCTCCACTTT. Its translation: CASRLTGDSPLHF.

The chain links TRBV28 to TRBJ2-5, with D maybe TRBD2 (5 bases). The germline V gene encodes CDR1 MDHEN and CDR2 SYDVKM. The CDR3 is made up of 13 amino acids. V was trimmed by 4 bases and J by 5 bases, leaving 11 bases between them. The CDR3 coding sequence is TGTGCCAGCAGTTGGGTCCGCGGGGAGACCCAGTACTTC. Translated, it gives CASSWVRGETQYF.

The chain has TRBV19 and TRBJ1-2; D uncertain. CDR3 size: 14 residues. Per the germline V gene, CDR1 is LNHDA and CDR2 is SQIVND (reference sequence). Trimming stripped 3 bases from V and 5 bases from J, with 13 bases between. The CDR3 bases are TGTGCCAGTAGTATGGTGGGAGGGCGTTATGGCTACACCTTC. The encoded protein is CASSMVGGRYGYTF.

The V call is TRBV6-4, the J call TRBJ2-6; D perhaps matches TRBD1 (5 bases). The germline V gene encodes CDR1 MRHNA and CDR2 SNTAGT. Trimming removed 4 bases at V and 0 bases at J, with 10 bases between. CDR3 length: 16 residues. CDR3: CASSGQPNSGANVLTF. CDR3 sequence (DNA): TGTGCCAGCAGTGGACAGCCCAACTCTGGGGCCAACGTCCTGACTTTC.

The V and J genes are TRBV6-4 and TRBJ2-1; 9 positions agree with TRBD1. Germline CDR1 MRHNA, CDR2 SNTAGT. J gave up 10 bases and V 6 bases, and 13 bases lay outside the gene matches. The CDR3 contains 15 residues. DNA of the CDR3: TGTGCCAGCAGCCCCACAGGGGGCCAGGCCCTCGAGCAGTTCTTC. Protein sequence: CASSPTGGQALEQFF.

V is TRBV9 and J is TRBJ2-2, with no clear D. Germline V gene lookup returns CDR1 SGDLS and CDR2 YYNGEE. This CDR3 is 13 amino acids long. Trimming pared 3 bases from V and 4 bases from J, leaving 7 bases between. This CDR3 is CASSATATGELFF. The CDR3 DNA reads TGTGCCAGCAGCGCTACAGCCACCGGGGAGCTGTTTTTT.

The chain recombines TRBV18 with TRBJ2-5; a possible D gene is TRBD1 (6 bases). The V gene's germline CDR1 is KGHSH and CDR2 LQKENI. V was pared by 3 bases and J by 7 bases, with 18 bases between. CDR3 length: 15 residues. CDR3 sequence (DNA): TGTGCCAGCTCACCCCCGGACAGCGGCCCCAGGACCCAGTACTTC. This gives the protein CASSPPDSGPRTQYF.

The chain combines TRBV6-4 with TRBJ2-2, with D uncertain. Germline V lookup: CDR1 MRHNA, CDR2 SNTAGT. This CDR3 is 15 amino acids long. Between the trimmed V and J ends, which lost 3 bases and 1 base, there was a span of 9 bases. This CDR3 is CASSEGDQNTGELFF. CDR3 bases: TGTGCCAGCAGTGAGGGCGATCAGAACACCGGGGAGCTGTTTTTT.

The CDR3 here is CASSSGQGFGYTF. DNA for the CDR3: TGCGCCAGCAGCTCCGGACAGGGATTTGGCTACACCTTC. The chain carries TRBV5-1 and TRBJ1-2; 8 bases are a match to TRBD1. The V and J ends lost 3 bases and 7 bases, in that order; junction bases with no gene match: 5. Germline CDR1 and CDR2: SGHRS and YFSETQ. CDR3 length equals 13 residues. The full variable domain, in which reference TRBV5-1 and TRBJ1-2 provide the parts outside the CDR3, is KAGVTQTPRYLIKTRGQQVTLSCSPISGHRSVSWYQQTPGQGLQFLFEYFSETQRNKGNFPGRFSGRQFSNSRSEMNVSTLELGDSALYLCASSSGQGFGYTFGSGTRLTVV.

This sequence joins TRBV7-2 and TRBJ2-5, with TRBD2 as a possible D gene (5 bases). The V end was cut by 0 bases, the J end by 4 bases, with 6 bases between. Germline values: CDR1 SGHTA, CDR2 FQGNSA. This CDR3 has 13 amino acids. CDR3 in amino acids: CASSLAGRETQYF. CDR3 bases: TGTGCCAGCAGCTTAGCGGGGAGAGAGACCCAGTACTTC.

With respect to this clone: The junction shows a germline mismatch at one end, possibly a read error. The genes are TRBV7-7 and TRBJ2-5; D perhaps matches TRBD2 (6 bases). The CDR3 sequence is 14 residues long. In germline, CDR1 is SSHAT, CDR2 FNYEAQ (reference sequence). The CDR3 DNA is TGTGCTAGCAGCCCTACGGGACTCCAAGAGACCCAGTACTTC. Translation gives CASSPTGLQETQYF.

The CDR3 is CASPGRGGPDEKLFF. The CDR3, as DNA: TGTGCCAGCCCAGGGAGGGGGGGGCCCGACGAAAAACTGTTTTTT. The genes are TRBV18 and TRBJ1-4, with D perhaps TRBD1 (6 bases). The CDR3 runs to 15 residues. Trimming took 8 bases from V and 8 from J, leaving 21 bases between them. Germline V CDR1 and CDR2: KGHSH, LQKENI.

The chain carries TRBV7-9 and TRBJ1-2; possible D gene TRBD1, 5 bases. V dropped 5 bases and J dropped 9 bases, with 19 bases sitting between them. From germline, CDR1 is SEHNR and CDR2 FQNEAQ (reference sequence). The CDR3 covers 14 residues. CDR3 DNA sequence: TGTGCCAGCAGCCTCCTAAAGGGACTCATAAGCTACACCTTC. Its translation is CASSLLKGLISYTF.

The gene calls are TRBV6-5 and TRBJ1-5; D remains unclear. In germline, CDR1 is MNHEY, CDR2 SVGAGI. Trimming removed 4 bases from V and 4 bases from J, with 5 bases in between. The CDR3 has 12 amino acids. The CDR3 region has the DNA TGTGCCAGCAGTTCAGGTAATCAGCCCCAGCATTTT. Translation: CASSSGNQPQHF.

The CDR3 reads CASSPGQGSPTKETQYF. CDR3 in DNA: TGTGCCAGCAGCCCGGGACAGGGGTCTCCCACCAAAGAGACCCAGTACTTC. The V and J genes are TRBV11-1 and TRBJ2-5; TRBD1 matches at 10 bases. The CDR3 has 17 amino acids. Germline loops: CDR1 SGHAT, CDR2 FQDESV (reference sequence). The J segment lost 3 bases and the V segment lost 5 bases, leaving 12 bases of the junction unmatched.

The chain carries TRBV4-1 and TRBJ2-7; D possibly corresponds to TRBD1 (6 bases). CDR3 size: 13 residues. Trimming took off 4 bases at V and 7 bases at J, with 14 bases between the two ends. Germline values: CDR1 MGHRA, CDR2 YSYEKL. The CDR3 coding sequence is TGCGCCAGCAGCCTTAGCATAGGGGGTGAGCAGTACTTC. Translated: CASSLSIGGEQYF.

This rearrangement joins TRBV10-2 to TRBJ2-5; 8 bases are a match to TRBD1. CDR1 and CDR2 from the germline V gene are WSHSY and SAAADI. This CDR3 is 13 amino acids long. Trimming cost V 6 bases and J 1 base; bases outside gene matches: 1. CDR3 protein: CASRDRVQETQYF. CDR3 in DNA: TGCGCCAGCAGGGACAGGGTCCAAGAGACCCAGTACTTC.

This rearrangement joins TRBV19 to TRBJ1-1; 8 bases are shared with TRBD1. Germline CDR1 and CDR2: LNHDA and SQIVND (reference sequence). The CDR3 is made up of 15 amino acids. With V trimmed by 5 bases and J by 4 bases, 9 bases remained unmatched. CDR3: CASSLHRGGGTEAFF. CDR3 bases: TGTGCCAGTAGTCTCCACAGGGGGGGTGGCACTGAAGCTTTCTTT.

This rearrangement joins TRBV7-2 to TRBJ2-6; D is ambiguous. This CDR3 is built from 15 residues. Trimming shortened V by 0 bases and J by 0 bases, and 3 bases separated the two germline ends. Germline CDR1 is SGHTA and CDR2 is FQGNSA. CDR3 DNA: TGTGCCAGCAGCTTAGCTCTCTCTGGGGCCAACGTCCTGACTTTC. This codes for CASSLALSGANVLTF. The full variable domain, rest sourced from reference TRBV7-2 and TRBJ2-6, is GAGVSQSPSNKVTEKGKDVELRCDPISGHTALYWYRQSLGQGLEFLIYFQGNSAPDKSGLPSDRFSAERTGGSVSTLTIQRTQQEDSAVYLCASSLALSGANVLTFGAGSRLTVL.

This chain connects TRBV6-1 to TRBJ2-7, with TRBD2 identical over 11 bases. CDR3 length equals 16 residues. The V gene end was trimmed by 1 base and the J gene end by 4 bases; junction bases not matched to a gene: 6. Per the germline V gene, CDR1 is MNHNS and CDR2 is SASEGT. CDR3 amino acids: CASSEGFGLAGYEQYF. The DNA of the CDR3 is TGTGCCAGCAGTGAAGGATTCGGACTAGCGGGTTACGAGCAGTACTTC.